What follows are 32 T cell receptor beta chains derived from one specimen sequenced in a study of shared clonotypes between healthy human individuals. TCRdb keeps only in-frame clones here, not all; method: immunoSEQ multiplex PCR. This table holds around 1 million clones, approximately 80% found once. The sequencing input was memory CD4+ T cells sorted from blood. This sample's subset: CD45RA-negative fraction. Every receptor here comes from a man younger than 30 in good health.

This rearrangement joins TRBV19 to TRBJ1-5; 9 positions match TRBD1. Germline-derived CDR1 and CDR2 are LNHDA and SQIVND (reference sequence). V was pared by 7 bases and J by 5 bases, with 9 bases of the junction left unmatched. CDR3 length equals 15 residues. The DNA for the CDR3 is TGTGCCAGTAACATTAATGGGGACAGGGATCAGCCCCAGCATTTT. Protein product: CASNINGDRDQPQHF.

This chain joins TRBV7-9 and TRBJ2-7, with D tentatively TRBD1 or TRBD2 (5 bases each). The CDR3 length is 14 residues. The germline V gene has CDR1 SEHNR and CDR2 FQNEAQ (reference sequence). V lost 5 bases and J lost 4, with 15 bases in between. CDR3 region: CASSGGPLSYEQYF. CDR3 bases: TGTGCCAGCAGCGGGGGACCATTGAGTTACGAGCAGTACTTC.

The V and J genes are TRBV7-2 and TRBJ1-2; D gene unclear. V gave up 5 bases and J gave up 8 bases, with 27 bases separating them. The CDR3 runs to 17 residues. The germline CDR1 and CDR2 sequences are SGHTA and FQGNSA. The CDR3 here is CASSPFGSGRANWGYTF. The CDR3 nucleotides read TGTGCCAGCAGCCCCTTTGGTAGTGGAAGGGCTAACTGGGGCTACACCTTC.

This sequence joins TRBV19 and TRBJ1-1; 7 bases agree with TRBD1. V was pared by 6 bases and J by 4 bases, with 5 bases of the junction left unmatched. This CDR3 region has 13 residues. Per the germline V gene, CDR1 is LNHDA and CDR2 is SQIVND (reference sequence). CDR3 in amino acids: CASRKTGSTEAFF. The CDR3 DNA reads TGTGCCAGTAGGAAGACAGGGAGCACTGAAGCTTTCTTT.

In the case of this clone: Other DNA sequences within the sample encode an identical CDR3. The chain employs TRBV18 and TRBJ2-1; D gene ambiguous. CDR1 and CDR2 from the germline V gene are KGHSH and LQKENI. Trimming took 0 bases from V and 6 from J, leaving 6 bases between them. The CDR3 sequence is 13 residues long. CDR3 region: CASSPPSGNEQFF. CDR3 sequence (DNA): TGTGCCAGCTCACCACCTTCAGGCAATGAGCAGTTCTTC. The full variable domain, with the rest looked up from reference TRBV18 and TRBJ2-1, is NAGVMQNPRHLVRRRGQEARLRCSPMKGHSHVYWYRQLPEEGLKFMVYLQKENIIDESGMPKERFSAEFPKEGPSILRIQQVVRGDSAAYFCASSPPSGNEQFFGPGTRLTVL.

Only a few counts were recorded for this clone. This sample also contains other DNA sequences that code for the same CDR3. The chain is built from TRBV5-1 and TRBJ1-1; perhaps TRBD1 as D (6 bases). The germline V and J ends were trimmed by 0 bases and 5 bases, with 8 bases remaining between them. Looked up from germline, CDR1 is SGHRS and CDR2 is YFSETQ. The CDR3 length is 13 residues. The CDR3 is CASSLGTGTEAFF. The CDR3 region has the DNA TGCGCCAGCAGCTTGGGAACAGGGACTGAAGCTTTCTTT.

The sample holds one count of this clone. The chain couples TRBV7-2 to TRBJ2-7; D is ambiguous. The CDR3 consists of 12 residues. CDR1 is SGHTA and CDR2 is FQGNSA in the germline V gene. Trimming took 6 bases from V and 2 from J, leaving 8 bases between them. CDR3 residues: CASSSRAYEQYF. The CDR3 coding sequence is TGTGCCAGCAGTTCCCGGGCCTACGAGCAGTACTTC. The entire variable domain, with the rest obtained from reference TRBV7-2 and TRBJ2-7, is as follows: GAGVSQSPSNKVTEKGKDVELRCDPISGHTALYWYRQSLGQGLEFLIYFQGNSAPDKSGLPSDRFSAERTGGSVSTLTIQRTQQEDSAVYLCASSSRAYEQYFGPGTRLTVT.

The chain joins TRBV6-1 to TRBJ2-7; D may be TRBD1 (5 bases). Germline V lookup: CDR1 MNHNS, CDR2 SASEGT. V gave up 0 bases and J gave up 2 bases, with 11 bases separating them. This CDR3 is built from 15 residues. CDR3 DNA: TGTGCCAGCAGTGAAGCGCGAGCAGGGACCTACGAGCAGTACTTC. Translating gives CASSEARAGTYEQYF.

This clone came up a few times. The rearrangement links TRBV6-1 to TRBJ1-4, with D tentatively TRBD1 (6 bases). From germline, CDR1 is MNHNS and CDR2 SASEGT. V was clipped by 3 bases and J by 8 bases, with 16 bases between them. This CDR3 has 15 amino acids. The CDR3 region has the DNA TGTGCCAGCAGTGAGCTAGGGTGGAGGGGGGAAAAACTGTTTTTT. This translates into CASSELGWRGEKLFF.

This clone has a single count. Additional DNA sequences in this sample encode the identical CDR3. V usage is TRBV4-3 and J usage is TRBJ2-1; tentative D call: TRBD1 (5 bases). V was trimmed by 0 bases and J by 3 bases, leaving 9 bases between them. Germline CDR1 reads LGHNA; CDR2 reads YSLEER. This CDR3 contains 15 residues. CDR3 DNA: TGCGCCAGCAGCCAAGAGGGCCAGGGCTACAATGAGCAGTTCTTC. As protein: CASSQEGQGYNEQFF.

The chain uses TRBV7-3 and TRBJ2-5; 8 nucleotides line up with TRBD2. Germline CDR1 reads SGHTA; CDR2 reads FQGTGA. Trimming removed 5 bases from V and 5 bases from J; junction bases left unmatched: 10. The CDR3 sequence is 15 residues long. CDR3 amino acids: CASSLTGGPRETQYF. Written as DNA, the CDR3 is TGTGCCAGCAGCCTCACGGGGGGGCCTCGGGAGACCCAGTACTTC.

The J gene is TRBJ2-7, the V gene TRBV5-6; possibly TRBD1 for D (6 bases). This CDR3 is built from 12 residues. Germline-derived CDR1 and CDR2 are SGHDT and YYEEEE. The ends were cut back, 4 bases at V and 4 bases at J, with 9 bases in the middle. CDR3 nucleotide sequence: TGTGCCAGCAGCACGACAGGATACGAGCAGTACTTC. Translating it yields CASSTTGYEQYF.

The chain combines TRBV11-2 with TRBJ2-1, with D possibly being TRBD1 (5 bases). The CDR3 extends over 15 amino acids. The V end lost 2 bases, the J end lost 1 base, and 9 bases lay between the germline ends. Germline lookup yields CDR1 SGHAT and CDR2 FQNNGV. The CDR3 DNA sequence: TGTGCCAGCAGCTTACAGGGTTCGTCCTACAATGAGCAGTTCTTC. Its protein product is CASSLQGSSYNEQFF. The full variable domain, its missing parts supplied by reference TRBV11-2 and TRBJ2-1, is EAGVAQSPRYKIIEKRQSVAFWCNPISGHATLYWYQQILGQGPKLLIQFQNNGVVDDSQLPKDRFSAERLKGVDSTLKIQPAKLEDSAVYLCASSLQGSSYNEQFFGPGTRLTVL.

The chain uses TRBV7-2 and TRBJ1-6; tentative D call: TRBD1 (5 bases). The V gene lost 2 bases and the J gene lost 7 bases, with 9 bases spanning the gap. The germline CDR1 and CDR2 sequences are SGHTA and FQGNSA. This CDR3 contains 14 residues. The CDR3 coding sequence is TGTGCCAGCAGCTTAAGGGGAGACAATTCACCCCTCCACTTT. The encoded protein is CASSLRGDNSPLHF.

The chain couples TRBV2 to TRBJ2-3; 7 nucleotides agree with TRBD2. CDR1 is SNHLY, CDR2 FYNNEI, per germline. The CDR3 extends over 15 amino acids. V lost 4 bases, J lost 5 bases, and 9 bases stayed unmatched. The CDR3 spells CASSVNGGGLDTQYF. The CDR3, as DNA: TGTGCCAGCAGTGTAAATGGGGGAGGGCTAGATACGCAGTATTTT.

The rearrangement links TRBV28 to TRBJ1-1, with TRBD1 as a possible D gene (5 bases). CDR1 and CDR2 (germline): MDHEN, SYDVKM. This CDR3 is built from 15 residues. V gave up 6 bases and J gave up 11 bases, with 25 bases separating them. The CDR3 spells CASSTPGTYNKGAFF. DNA for the CDR3: TGTGCCAGCAGCACGCCCGGGACCTACAATAAAGGGGCTTTCTTT. The full variable domain, completed using reference TRBV28 and TRBJ1-1, is DVKVTQSSRYLVKRTGEKVFLECVQDMDHENMFWYRQDPGLGLRLIYFSYDVKMKEKGDIPEGYSVSREKKERFSLILESASTNQTSMYLCASSTPGTYNKGAFFGQGTRLTVV.

This chain uses TRBV6-6 with TRBJ2-7; D is possibly TRBD2 (5 bases). CDR3 length: 13 residues. Germline V gene data show CDR1 as MNHNY and CDR2 as SVGAGI (reference sequence). With 9 bases removed from V and 0 bases from J, the gap between germline ends came to 12 bases. The CDR3 loop is CASNTGSSYEQYF. In DNA, the CDR3 is TGTGCCAGTAATACGGGAAGCTCCTACGAGCAGTACTTC.

The sample holds a few counts of this clone. The chain uses TRBV30 and TRBJ1-4; D is unresolved. Germline V CDR1 and CDR2: GTSNPN, SVGIG (reference sequence). CDR3 length: 14 amino acids. V lost 0 bases to trimming and J lost 4 bases, with 9 bases between them. DNA for the CDR3: TGTGCCTGGAGTGTGGGCGCCATTAATGAAAAACTGTTTTTT. Amino acids: CAWSVGAINEKLFF.

The rearrangement links TRBV10-1 to TRBJ2-2; D unresolved. The CDR3 extends over 15 amino acids. The germline gives CDR1 WNHNN, CDR2 SYGVQD (reference sequence). Trimming removed 3 bases at V and 4 bases at J, with 12 bases between. Written as DNA, the CDR3 is TGCGCCAGCAGTGATCCCTCAGCAACCACCGGGGAGCTGTTTTTT. This codes for CASSDPSATTGELFF.

The rearrangement uses TRBV7-2 and TRBJ2-3; 8 bases line up with TRBD2. CDR1 is SGHTA and CDR2 is FQGNSA in the germline V gene. The CDR3 contains 14 residues. V gave up 5 bases and J gave up 5 bases; unmatched junction bases: 6. CDR3 in amino acids: CASSTGLAQDTQYF. The CDR3 DNA is TGTGCCAGCAGCACTGGACTAGCCCAAGATACGCAGTATTTT.

Remarks on this clone: Other nucleotide sequences from this sample produce the same CDR3. This rearrangement joins TRBV5-1 to TRBJ2-5, with TRBD2 as a possible D gene (7 bases). This CDR3 is built from 14 residues. Germline V gene sequence: CDR1 SGHRS, CDR2 YFSETQ. V gave up 4 bases and J gave up 5 bases, with 15 bases separating them. The DNA for the CDR3 is TGCGCCAGCAGCCCCGGGGGGCCCGGGGAGACCCAGTACTTC. Its translation is CASSPGGPGETQYF. Drawing the rest from reference TRBV5-1 and TRBJ2-5, the complete variable domain is KAGVTQTPRYLIKTRGQQVTLSCSPISGHRSVSWYQQTPGQGLQFLFEYFSETQRNKGNFPGRFSGRQFSNSRSEMNVSTLELGDSALYLCASSPGGPGETQYFGPGTRLLVL.

The rearrangement joins TRBV5-4 to TRBJ1-6; 9 bases fit TRBD1. The V segment lost 9 bases and the J segment 8 bases; nucleotides outside the gene matches: 3. CDR3 length: 12 residues. Per the germline V gene, CDR1 is SGHNT and CDR2 is YYREEE (reference sequence). The CDR3 loop reads CATTGGDSPLHF. CDR3 DNA sequence: TGTGCCACGACAGGGGGAGATTCACCCCTCCACTTT.

J is TRBJ2-2 and V is TRBV9, with D hard to call. Trimming removed 0 bases at V and 2 bases at J, with 11 bases between. Germline V gives CDR1 SGDLS, CDR2 YYNGEE. The CDR3 runs to 16 residues. The CDR3 DNA reads as TGTGCCAGCAGCGTAGGGTCGGCCATAAACACCGGGGAGCTGTTTTTT. Translation: CASSVGSAINTGELFF.

The chain has TRBV5-8 and TRBJ2-3; D is ambiguous. With 7 bases removed from V and 1 base from J, the gap between germline ends came to 10 bases. This CDR3 spans 13 amino acids. Germline loops: CDR1 SGHTS, CDR2 YDEGEE. The DNA for the CDR3 is TGTGCCAGCCCCCGGTATGGCACAGATACGCAGTATTTT. Translated: CASPRYGTDTQYF.

This clone was seen more than once but under ten times. The chain joins TRBV28 to TRBJ1-4; D remains ambiguous. CDR3 length: 13 residues. Germline assignment: CDR1 MDHEN and CDR2 SYDVKM. Trimming removed 3 bases at V and 10 bases at J, with 12 bases between. CDR3 DNA: TGTGCCAGCAGTTTTGACAAGCACGGAAAACTGTTTTTT. Translating gives CASSFDKHGKLFF.

The chain joins TRBV2 to TRBJ2-1, with D uncertain. In germline, CDR1 is SNHLY, CDR2 FYNNEI. The CDR3 totals 12 residues. The V end lost 11 bases, the J end lost 4 bases, and 12 bases lay between the germline ends. The CDR3 DNA follows: TGTGCCGCCTCCGTGCTTTACAATGAGCAGTTCTTC. Translated: CAASVLYNEQFF.

The V gene is TRBV7-9, the J gene TRBJ2-7, with D perhaps matching TRBD1 (6 bases). V dropped 3 bases and J dropped 3 bases, with 9 bases sitting between them. The germline V gene encodes CDR1 SEHNR and CDR2 FQNEAQ (reference sequence). The CDR3 length is 13 residues. CDR3 DNA sequence: TGTGCCAGCAGCTTCGCAGGGGACTACGAGCAGTACTTC. Its translation: CASSFAGDYEQYF.

This clone was seen at least ten times. The J gene is TRBJ2-7, the V gene TRBV27; TRBD1 agrees at 8 bases. Germline V CDR1 and CDR2: MNHEY, SMNVEV (reference sequence). This CDR3 comprises 15 residues. V gave up 0 bases and J gave up 6 bases; unmatched junction bases: 7. The CDR3 region is CASSLSSQGAGEQYF. CDR3 sequence (DNA): TGTGCCAGCAGTTTATCATCCCAGGGGGCGGGCGAGCAGTACTTC.

This chain joins TRBV28 and TRBJ2-7; possible D gene TRBD1, 6 bases. The CDR3 is 13 amino acids. The V gene's germline CDR1 is MDHEN and CDR2 SYDVKM. Trimming shortened V by 7 bases and J by 7 bases, and 17 bases separated the two germline ends. The CDR3 DNA follows: TGTGCCAGCAACATGAGGGGGAAGGGGGAGCAGTACTTC. This sequence encodes CASNMRGKGEQYF.

The genes are TRBV6-1 and TRBJ1-6, with no clear D. Trimming removed 3 bases from V and 0 bases from J, with 9 bases in between. The CDR3 length is 16 residues. Germline V lookup: CDR1 MNHNS, CDR2 SASEGT. CDR3 DNA: TGTGCCAGCAGTGATCGGCAGAGCTCCTATAATTCACCCCTCCACTTT. This translates into CASSDRQSSYNSPLHF.

This sequence joins TRBV27 and TRBJ1-4; possible D gene TRBD1, 5 bases. Germline V gives CDR1 MNHEY, CDR2 SMNVEV (reference sequence). The CDR3 extends over 16 amino acids. V dropped 4 bases and J dropped 2 bases, with 14 bases sitting between them. The chain's CDR3 is CASSSRTTATNEKLFF. The CDR3, as DNA: TGTGCCAGCAGTTCCCGTACGACAGCGACTAATGAAAAACTGTTTTTT.

Worth noting for this clone: The same CDR3 arises from other DNA sequences in this sample as well. DNA for the CDR3: TGTGCCTCCCGACTAGCCGGCGACGAGCAGTACTTC. It translates to CASRLAGDEQYF. This rearrangement joins TRBV2 to TRBJ2-7; 7 bases line up with TRBD2. V shed 11 bases and J 5 bases; nucleotides not matched to a gene: 9. The CDR3 is 12 residues long. Germline CDR1 reads SNHLY; CDR2 reads FYNNEI.